This T cell receptor (beta chain) was identified in a study of blood T cell repertoires in COVID-19 (dated by TCRdb to the early 2020s). Regarding the complete study: Samples from collaborators originated in the United States, Italy and Spain and spanned both the acute and convalescent phases of COVID-19. The material from the prospective study consisted of cDNA or gDNA derived from T cells, B-cell-depleted T cells, or PBMCs. The dataset comprised deeply sampled blood TCRbeta repertoires from subjects exposed to, actively infected with, or recovered from COVID-19. The repertoires were released in a freely available public database intended as a resource for research on the immune response to SARS-CoV-2. The samples were drawn from two sources: the first 160 participants of the ongoing ImmuneRACE study, and 1,200 or so subjects contributed by 6 global collaborators. Nearly every sample came with metadata listing a de-identified subject ID, COVID-19 status, age in years and sex. HLA class I and class II types, where available, came from metadata supplied by the sample provider rather than from assay-based typing.

Collaborating institutions collected whole blood in K2EDTA tubes following their own protocols. Collaborator samples were shipped for TCRbeta analysis as frozen whole blood, isolated PBMCs, or DNA extracted from either sample type. The paper's findings and limits, for the study overall: The quantity of clinical and demographic metadata differed by source and by participant and was supplied without curation.

On this clone itself: Its antigen has not been determined. Qualities for individual bases were not recorded, and no much larger clone is one base off.

From the cysteine up to the phenylalanine, the CDR3 has a length of 12 residues. Of all the DNA, just the CDR3 is kept, 36 bases in frame from base 1. CDR1 and CDR2 are read off the germline V gene as SGHRS and YFSETQ. Trimming at the junction amounts to 5 bases on V and 7 bases on J, and the germline ends lie 13 bases apart. TCRbeta CDR3 regions were amplified from genomic DNA using the immunoSEQ Assay, a bias-controlled multiplex PCR. As for how the authors treated the data: The number of nucleated cells in each sample was estimated from the amplification of reference gene primers within the assay. To quantify the absolute abundance of each unique TCRbeta CDR3 rearrangement, sequence reads were collapsed and filtered. For each sample, productive Simpson clonality was calculated as the square root of Simpson's diversity index over productive rearrangements. In TCRdb, the immuneACCESS table is reduced to in-frame sequences with V and J assigned. These tables do not hold every clone; where another copy was compared, an unresolved V gene accounts for under half, and the others remain unexplained. V and J calls plus clone size are reproduced from that table; the DNA served to infer D and trimming. The sample data list about 49,000 clones, and 86% of these were observed just once. The top ten constitute less than 6.5% of the sample.

This TCR derives from a man aged 40-49 years with active COVID-19. The source material was peripheral blood. The chain was built from TRBV5-1 and TRBJ2-7; no D gene can be assigned with confidence. The CDR3 region: CASSQFPGEQYF. The DNA sequence follows: TGCGCCAGCAGTCAGTTCCCCGGGGAGCAGTACTTC.